This TCR beta chain appears in the sequencing data of a study of beta chain features in type 1 diabetes. About this clone itself: Its antigen is undetermined.

Study conclusions and caveats: No resolution was reached here on whether HLA type influences TCRB rearrangement. Patients with Type 1 diabetes showed moderately but significantly shorter TCRB CDR3s in all four CD4+ subsets.

The authors reverse transcribed all of the isolated RNA, so sequencing captured expressed TCRB transcripts. TCRdb's copy holds only in-frame clones and misses some; the assay was immunoSEQ multiplex PCR. This table holds over 700,000 clones, 15% to 20% found once. The ends lost 8 bases at V and 2 bases at J; junction bases unmatched: 13. The CDR3 runs 18 residues. The germline V gene has CDR1 MDHEN and CDR2 SYDVKM. A single heparinised blood sample, averaging about 120 mL, was obtained per donor. Sorted CD4+ subsets: naive, central memory, regulatory, stem cell-like memory (CD45RO/CCR7/CD25/CD127/CD95/CD27 panel).

Sequenced material: naive CD4+ T cells from blood. The source is a woman between 18 and 29 years old in good health. V is TRBV28 and J is TRBJ2-6; the match to TRBD1 covers 9 bases. The CDR3 loop is CASLALRDRVTGANVLTF. DNA for the CDR3: TGTGCCAGCCTAGCCCTCCGGGACAGGGTAACTGGGGCCAACGTCCTGACTTTC.